One and the same sample provided the 23 T cell receptor beta chains below, sequenced in a study of beta chain features in type 1 diabetes. Expressed TCRB transcripts were sequenced, since all the RNA that had been isolated was reverse transcribed. Clones were read by immunoSEQ multiplex PCR, and TCRdb kept only the in-frame ones, dropping some. The sample gives 430,000 or so clones, approximately 10% of which show up once; over 0.04% is in the top ten. The sample was naive CD4+ T cells from blood. These receptors were obtained from a woman aged 18-29 years in good health.

There are a few counts of this clone. The chain combines TRBV28 with TRBJ2-7; TRBD2 aligns across 7 bases. V lost 5 bases to trimming and J lost 4 bases; unmatched junction nucleotides: 2. This CDR3 is built from 12 residues. Germline V gene lookup returns CDR1 MDHEN and CDR2 SYDVKM. The CDR3 spells CASSGTMYEQYV. The CDR3 nucleotides read TGTGCCAGCAGTGGGACTATGTACGAGCAGTACGTC.

On this clone itself: Other DNA sequences within the sample encode an identical CDR3. The chain joins TRBV18 to TRBJ2-4; 7 bases agree with TRBD1. CDR3 length equals 14 residues. The ends lost 3 bases at V and 1 base at J; junction bases unmatched: 0. CDR1 is KGHSH and CDR2 is LQKENI in the germline V gene. DNA of the CDR3: TGTGCCAGCTCACCGGACAGGGCCAAAAACATTCAGTACTTC. It encodes CASSPDRAKNIQYF.

Worth noting for this clone: This sample includes further DNA sequences coding for the same CDR3. The V call is TRBV20-1, the J call TRBJ1-1; the D is unclear. Germline lookup yields CDR1 DFQATT and CDR2 SNEGSKA (reference sequence). The length of the CDR3 is 11 residues. Trimming removed 3 bases at V and 0 bases at J, with 2 bases between. The CDR3 DNA follows: TGCAGTGCTAGGATGAACACTGAAGCTTTCTTT. Protein: CSARMNTEAFF.

The chain is built from TRBV13 and TRBJ1-4; tentatively, D is TRBD1 (6 bases). This CDR3 region has 15 residues. The germline V and J ends were trimmed by 0 bases and 9 bases, with 14 bases remaining between them. Germline assignment: CDR1 PRHDT and CDR2 FYEKMQ (reference sequence). CDR3 bases: TGTGCCAGCAGCTTAGGAAGCCAGGGGTCGAAAAAACTGTTTTTT. Its translation is CASSLGSQGSKKLFF.

This clone was recorded many times. The V gene is TRBV7-6, the J gene TRBJ2-3; D is unclear. Germline lookup yields CDR1 SGHVS and CDR2 FNYEAQ. Between the trimmed V and J ends, which lost 5 bases and 1 base, there was a span of 4 bases. The CDR3 loop spans 12 amino acids. The CDR3 loop reads CASSRGTDTQYF. In nucleotides, the CDR3 is TGTGCCAGCAGCCGGGGCACAGATACGCAGTATTTT.

V is TRBV2 and J is TRBJ2-1; D may be TRBD1 or TRBD2 (5 bases each). V dropped 4 bases and J dropped 5 bases, with 9 bases sitting between them. Germline V gene lookup returns CDR1 SNHLY and CDR2 FYNNEI. The CDR3 contains 13 residues. CDR3 in DNA: TGTGCCAGCAGTGCGCAGGGACACAATGAGCAGTTCTTC. Translation gives CASSAQGHNEQFF.

This clone was observed a handful of times. J is TRBJ2-3 and V is TRBV20-1; D not certain. Germline V gene sequence: CDR1 DFQATT, CDR2 SNEGSKA (reference sequence). V shed 6 bases and J shed 2 bases, with 6 bases lying between them. The CDR3 is made up of 11 amino acids. CDR3 sequence (DNA): TGCAGTGCAAAGTACACAGATACGCAGTATTTT. Residues: CSAKYTDTQYF.

The table lists this clone with a few counts. J is TRBJ2-1 and V is TRBV4-2; 7 bases fit TRBD1. V gave up 4 bases and J gave up 0 bases; unmatched junction bases: 3. CDR1 LGHNA and CDR2 YNFKEQ come from the germline V gene. This CDR3 contains 15 residues. The CDR3 nucleotides read TGTGCCAGCAGCCGAGGGACAGACTCCTACAATGAGCAGTTCTTC. Amino acid sequence: CASSRGTDSYNEQFF.

J is TRBJ2-7 and V is TRBV7-3; 13 bases map to TRBD2. V dropped 4 bases and J dropped 0; count of bases not matched to a gene: 6. CDR3 length: 17 residues. Germline assignment: CDR1 SGHTA and CDR2 FQGTGA. As DNA, the CDR3 is TGTGCCAGCAGCTCCCGGACTAGCGGGAGTAGCTCCTACGAGCAGTACTTC. Translated, it gives CASSSRTSGSSSYEQYF.

This sequence joins TRBV15 and TRBJ1-1; D is uncertain. Germline V gene sequence: CDR1 LNHNV, CDR2 YYDKDF (reference sequence). This CDR3 is 14 amino acids long. Trimming left V 0 bases short and J 7 bases short, with 12 bases between. CDR3 amino acids: CATSRESGRLEAFF. The DNA for the CDR3 is TGTGCCACCAGCAGAGAGAGCGGACGCCTTGAAGCTTTCTTT.

This clone has only a few counts. Distinct nucleotide sequences in the sample also encode this CDR3. The chain employs TRBV9 and TRBJ2-1; D may be TRBD2 (6 bases). CDR1 is SGDLS and CDR2 is YYNGEE in the germline V gene. The V gene lost 0 bases and the J gene lost 1 base, with 8 bases spanning the gap. This CDR3 region has 15 residues. Written as DNA, the CDR3 is TGTGCCAGCAGCGTAGCGGGAGCATCCTACAATGAGCAGTTCTTC. It yields the protein CASSVAGASYNEQFF.

This clone has more than one count but fewer than ten. The DNA of the CDR3 is TGCAGCGTTGATGCAGGGTTAGAGACCCAGTACTTC. Its translation is CSVDAGLETQYF. This chain uses TRBV29-1 with TRBJ2-5; TRBD1 might be the D (5 bases). CDR3 size: 12 residues. V dropped 3 bases and J dropped 4 bases, with 9 bases sitting between them. Germline V CDR1 and CDR2: SQVTM, ANQGSEA.

This clone turned up a few times. The chain links TRBV7-8 to TRBJ2-3; no reliable D call. CDR1 and CDR2 (germline): SGHVS, FQNEAQ. Trimming cost V 2 bases and J 4 bases, with 16 bases left between them. The CDR3 has 16 residues. CDR3 nucleotides: TGTGCCAGCAGCTTACGAACGGCGTTGTTCCCAGATACGCAGTATTTT. Protein sequence: CASSLRTALFPDTQYF.

This chain links TRBV5-4 with TRBJ1-6, with D possibly matching TRBD1 (6 bases). CDR3 length: 14 residues. V dropped 4 bases and J dropped 5 bases, with 10 bases sitting between them. Germline-derived CDR1 and CDR2 are SGHNT and YYREEE (reference sequence). CDR3 in amino acids: CASSRDTNNSPLHF. The DNA for the CDR3 is TGTGCCAGCAGCCGGGACACCAATAATTCACCCCTCCACTTT.

The chain is built from TRBV4-1 and TRBJ2-2; maybe TRBD2 (5 bases). V lost 1 base to trimming and J lost 4 bases, with 19 bases between them. The CDR3 extends over 18 amino acids. Per germline, CDR1 MGHRA and CDR2 YSYEKL. The CDR3 reads CASSQVPVAWERTGELFF. The CDR3, as DNA: TGCGCCAGCAGCCAAGTCCCCGTAGCCTGGGAGCGCACCGGGGAGCTGTTTTTT.

The V gene is TRBV28, the J gene TRBJ1-2; D is unresolved. CDR1 and CDR2 (germline): MDHEN, SYDVKM. V was cut by 3 bases and J by 1 base, with 9 bases left in between. This CDR3 contains 14 residues. CDR3: CASSLDSSNYGYTF. The CDR3 DNA reads TGTGCCAGCAGTTTGGACTCGAGTAACTATGGCTACACCTTC.

The chain couples TRBV6-5 to TRBJ1-1; D perhaps matches TRBD1 (6 bases). V lost 8 bases to trimming and J lost 2 bases, with 15 bases between them. The CDR3 length is 14 residues. The germline V gene has CDR1 MNHEY and CDR2 SVGAGI. The CDR3 coding sequence is TGTGCCAGCTGGAAACAGGGAGTCAACACTGAAGCTTTCTTT. This gives the protein CASWKQGVNTEAFF.

The genes are TRBV4-3 and TRBJ2-3; possible D gene TRBD1, 6 bases. From germline, CDR1 is LGHNA and CDR2 YSLEER. The CDR3 extends over 16 amino acids. The V gene lost 0 bases and the J gene lost 4 bases, with 14 bases spanning the gap. The CDR3 region is CASSQEPTGSPDTQYF. The CDR3 bases are TGCGCCAGCAGCCAAGAGCCGACAGGAAGCCCAGATACGCAGTATTTT.

J is TRBJ2-1 and V is TRBV28; no reliable D call. The V end lost 7 bases, the J end lost 0 bases, and 10 bases lay between the germline ends. Germline lookup yields CDR1 MDHEN and CDR2 SYDVKM. The CDR3 consists of 14 residues. The CDR3 reads CASISLSSYNEQFF. The CDR3 coding sequence is TGTGCCAGCATCTCCTTGAGCTCCTACAATGAGCAGTTCTTC.

The chain employs TRBV4-2 and TRBJ2-5, with TRBD2 matching over 9 bases. CDR1 is LGHNA and CDR2 is YNFKEQ in the germline V gene. The junction had 9 bases not matched to a gene; V was cut back by 5 bases and J by 5 bases. The CDR3 runs to 15 residues. In DNA, the CDR3 is TGTGCCAGCAGCACAGGGACTAGCCTTGGGGAGACCCAGTACTTC. Its translation: CASSTGTSLGETQYF.

The chain couples TRBV7-9 to TRBJ1-1; tentative D call: TRBD1 (6 bases). Deletions cut 5 bases from V and 1 base from J, with 8 bases between. CDR1 SEHNR and CDR2 FQNEAQ come from the germline V gene (reference sequence). The CDR3 covers 13 residues. DNA for the CDR3: TGTGCCAGCAGCAAGGACAGGAACACTGAAGCTTTCTTT. As protein: CASSKDRNTEAFF.

This clone occurred a few times. The chain has TRBV7-9 and TRBJ1-2, with 7 bases aligning to TRBD1. CDR1 and CDR2 from the germline V gene are SEHNR and FQNEAQ (reference sequence). CDR3 size: 14 residues. The V gene end was trimmed by 5 bases and the J gene end by 6 bases; junction bases not matched to a gene: 9. The CDR3 here is CASSVGTVQDGYTF. The DNA of the CDR3 is TGTGCCAGCAGCGTAGGGACAGTCCAGGATGGCTACACCTTC.

This clone was detected only a few times. This specimen includes other DNA sequences encoding the same CDR3. The chain carries TRBV28 and TRBJ1-4; possibly TRBD1 for D (6 bases). Trimming stripped 6 bases from V and 3 bases from J, with 11 bases between. The germline CDR1 and CDR2 sequences are MDHEN and SYDVKM. The CDR3 consists of 14 residues. Written as DNA, the CDR3 is TGTGCCAGCAGCCTACAGGGTTCTAATGAAAAACTGTTTTTT. This codes for CASSLQGSNEKLFF. The full variable domain, with the rest looked up from reference TRBV28 and TRBJ1-4, is DVKVTQSSRYLVKRTGEKVFLECVQDMDHENMFWYRQDPGLGLRLIYFSYDVKMKEKGDIPEGYSVSREKKERFSLILESASTNQTSMYLCASSLQGSNEKLFFGSGTQLSVL.